This T cell receptor beta chain originates from a study of blood T cell repertoires in COVID-19 (dated by TCRdb to the early 2020s). With respect to the entire study: Samples covering the acute and convalescent phases of COVID-19 were provided by collaborators in the United States, Italy and Spain. The samples were drawn from the first 160 participants of the ongoing ImmuneRACE study and from 1,200 or so subjects provided by 6 global collaborators. Where HLA class I and class II types were available, the types were taken from metadata supplied by the sample provider, not from assay-based typing. The material from the prospective study consisted of cDNA or gDNA derived from T cells, B-cell-depleted T cells, or PBMCs. The repertoires were made available in a free public database intended to serve as a resource for research on the immune response to SARS-CoV-2. A de-identified subject ID, COVID-19 status, age in years and sex were almost always included in the sample metadata. Deeply sampled blood TCRbeta repertoires from subjects exposed to, actively infected with, or recovered from COVID-19 were included in the dataset. What the study reported, not specific to this receptor: The amount of clinical and demographic metadata varied by source and participant and was provided uncurated.

The CDR3 spans 15 residues, from the cysteine through the phenylalanine. The only DNA kept is the CDR3, 45 bases in frame from the first base. Sequences SGHNT (CDR1) and YYREEE (CDR2) are obtained from the germline V gene (reference sequence). Relative to germline, V is missing 3 bases and J is missing 6 bases, with 3 bases of the junction outside any gene match. The immunoSEQ Assay, a bias-controlled multiplex PCR, was used to amplify TCRbeta CDR3 regions from genomic DNA. The paper's data handling went like this. The number of nucleated cells in each sample was estimated by amplification of reference gene primers within the assay. To quantify the absolute abundance of each unique TCRbeta CDR3 rearrangement, sequence reads were collapsed and filtered. Productive Simpson clonality was computed per sample as the square root of Simpson's diversity index over productive rearrangements. TCRdb's version of the immuneACCESS table is confined to in-frame rearrangements and falls short of the full clone set. An unresolved V gene accounts for under half of the shortfall where checked; the remainder is of unknown origin. The D gene and trimming were derived from the DNA, and the V and J assignments and clone size from that table. Across this sample there are approximately 200,000 clones, with 65% to 85% seen only once. Jointly, the top ten make up 7.4% of the sample.

A note on this clone: Its specific antigen is unknown. No qualities accompany the bases; no much larger clone lies one base away.

Participants in the prospective study were enrolled through a virtual design, were aged roughly 18 to 95 years, and lived in fewer than 30 United States geographic areas. To assign participants to cohorts, the prospective study relied on clinical history that participants themselves reported in a screening survey and a study questionnaire. In the prospective study, mobile phlebotomists collected whole blood, serum and a nasopharyngeal or oropharyngeal swab from each participant. Additional blood draws and questionnaires over an approximately two-month period could optionally be provided by prospective study participants. Before DNA extraction, prospective study blood samples were shipped either frozen or at room temperature.

This sequence was found in a woman aged 40 to 50 with acute COVID-19. The chain employs TRBV5-4 and TRBJ1-6; TRBD1 matches 10 bases in the middle. Source material: PBMCs or T cells enriched from blood (not recorded which). The CDR3 reads as follows: CASSSGDRGNSPLHF. The nucleotides read TGTGCCAGCAGCTCTGGGGACAGGGGTAATTCACCCCTCCACTTT.